The rows below give T cell receptor beta chains drawn from one sample of a study of PD-1 blockade in classical Hodgkin lymphoma. The table came from immunoSEQ multiplex PCR; TCRdb's copy has only in-frame clones and leaves some out. This table has 20,000 to 30,000 clones, approximately 69% appearing once. Source: peripheral blood mononuclear cells (PBMCs), taken at baseline. All receptors derive from a human donor with classical Hodgkin lymphoma. CDR3s include the opening cysteine and the closing phenylalanine or tryptophan. The order of the fields is V gene, D gene, clone size, J gene, CDR3 DNA, CDR3 protein. D genes are given only for firm matches. The size of a clone is reported for some rows only, either as once, few or many, or as a class for expanded clones.

v_gene: TRBV5-6; d_gene: NA; abundance: few; j_gene: TRBJ1-1; CDR3nt: TGTGCCAGCAGCTTGGTCGGGCAGACAGAACGGACTGAAGCTTTCTTT; CDR3aa: CASSLVGQTERTEAFF
v_gene: TRBV11-2; d_gene: NA; abundance: NA; j_gene: TRBJ2-5; CDR3nt: TGTGCCAGCAGCCCTCAGACTAGAAGGGAGACCCAGTACTTC; CDR3aa: CASSPQTRRETQYF
v_gene: TRBV7-8; d_gene: TRBD1; abundance: few; j_gene: TRBJ2-1; CDR3nt: TGTGCCAGCAGCCTTCGGGACAGTTACAATGAGCAGTTCTTC; CDR3aa: CASSLRDSYNEQFF
v_gene: TRBV28; d_gene: NA; abundance: NA; j_gene: TRBJ2-7; CDR3nt: TGTGCCAGCAGCTCTCCGGGACGGGATTTCTACGAGCAGTACTTC; CDR3aa: CASSSPGRDFYEQYF
v_gene: TRBV6-4; d_gene: NA; abundance: NA; j_gene: TRBJ1-1; CDR3nt: TGTGCCAGACCTTCTCACATGGGGAACACTGAAGCTTTCTTT; CDR3aa: CARPSHMGNTEAFF
v_gene: TRBV28; d_gene: NA; abundance: NA; j_gene: TRBJ1-2; CDR3nt: TGTGCCAGCAGTTTTGCCAGGGACTATGGCTACACCTTC; CDR3aa: CASSFARDYGYTF
v_gene: TRBV5-1; d_gene: NA; abundance: NA; j_gene: TRBJ2-2; CDR3nt: TGCGCCAGCAGCCCACGAGTGGCAGACAACACCGGGGAGCTGTTTTTT; CDR3aa: CASSPRVADNTGELFF
v_gene: TRBV2; d_gene: NA; abundance: NA; j_gene: TRBJ2-1; CDR3nt: TGTGCCAGCTCGGTGGCACCTCGGCATGAGCAGTTCTTC; CDR3aa: CASSVAPRHEQFF
v_gene: TRBV10-3; d_gene: TRBD1; abundance: once; j_gene: TRBJ2-7; CDR3nt: TGTGCCATCAGTGAGTTAGGGACAGGCGGCGAGCAGTACTTC; CDR3aa: CAISELGTGGEQYF
v_gene: TRBV19; d_gene: NA; abundance: few; j_gene: TRBJ2-1; CDR3nt: TGTGCCAGTAGTAATTATGAGTTCTTTGAGCAGTTCTTC; CDR3aa: CASSNYEFFEQFF
v_gene: TRBV11-2; d_gene: NA; abundance: NA; j_gene: TRBJ2-7; CDR3nt: TGTGCCAGCAGCTTAGAGGGCCAGTCAGTCTACGAGCAGTACTTC; CDR3aa: CASSLEGQSVYEQYF
v_gene: TRBV27; d_gene: NA; abundance: few; j_gene: TRBJ1-1; CDR3nt: TGTGCCAGCAGTTTTATTGGGTTAGGGACTGAAGCTTTCTTT; CDR3aa: CASSFIGLGTEAFF
v_gene: TRBV19; d_gene: TRBD2; abundance: few; j_gene: TRBJ2-1; CDR3nt: TGTGCCAGTAGTGGGGGGACTAGCCGAAGCTCCTACAATGAGCAGTTCTTC; CDR3aa: CASSGGTSRSSYNEQFF
v_gene: TRBV21-1; d_gene: NA; abundance: NA; j_gene: TRBJ2-7; CDR3nt: TGTGCCAGCACCCAGTCCCCGGGACAGGGGAGGTTTGGAGCCTACGAGCAGTACTTC; CDR3aa: CASTQSPGQGRFGAYEQYF
v_gene: TRBV27; d_gene: NA; abundance: NA; j_gene: TRBJ2-5; CDR3nt: TGTGCCAGCAGAGGGCCTTGGGAGACCCAGTACTTC; CDR3aa: CASRGPWETQYF
v_gene: TRBV4-3; d_gene: NA; abundance: NA; j_gene: TRBJ2-1; CDR3nt: TGCGCCAGCAGCCAAGGTGACAGGCCGTATGAGCAGTTCTTC; CDR3aa: CASSQGDRPYEQFF
v_gene: TRBV19; d_gene: NA; abundance: NA; j_gene: TRBJ2-7; CDR3nt: TGTGCCAGTAGCCAACGACCGGGACAACCGTTCTACGAGCAGTACTTC; CDR3aa: CASSQRPGQPFYEQYF
v_gene: TRBV7-9; d_gene: NA; abundance: NA; j_gene: TRBJ1-4; CDR3nt: TGTGCCAGCAGCCAACTCAGGGAGCAGCTCGGTAATGAAAAACTGTTTTTT; CDR3aa: CASSQLREQLGNEKLFF
v_gene: TRBV30; d_gene: TRBD1; abundance: NA; j_gene: TRBJ1-2; CDR3nt: TGTGCCTGGAACCTAGTGACAGGGAATGGCTACACCTTC; CDR3aa: CAWNLVTGNGYTF
v_gene: TRBV30; d_gene: NA; abundance: NA; j_gene: TRBJ1-2; CDR3nt: TGTGCCTGGGTTCCCCTCCTAGGGACTGCCTATGGCTACACCTTC; CDR3aa: CAWVPLLGTAYGYTF
v_gene: TRBV21-1; d_gene: NA; abundance: few; j_gene: TRBJ2-2; CDR3nt: TGTGCCAGCAGCAAGACCCTTTCTGGGACCGGGGAGCTGTTTTTT; CDR3aa: CASSKTLSGTGELFF
v_gene: TRBV7-8; d_gene: TRBD1; abundance: NA; j_gene: TRBJ1-1; CDR3nt: TGTGCCAGCAGCCTTCCGGGACAGGACACTGAAGCTTTCTTT; CDR3aa: CASSLPGQDTEAFF
v_gene: TRBV10-3; d_gene: NA; abundance: NA; j_gene: TRBJ1-2; CDR3nt: TGTGCCATCAGTGACAGTGTGAATAACTATGGCTACACCTTC; CDR3aa: CAISDSVNNYGYTF
v_gene: TRBV9; d_gene: NA; abundance: NA; j_gene: TRBJ1-2; CDR3nt: TGTGCCAGCAGCGACTCCGACCCCCCGGACGCTGGCTACACCTTC; CDR3aa: CASSDSDPPDAGYTF